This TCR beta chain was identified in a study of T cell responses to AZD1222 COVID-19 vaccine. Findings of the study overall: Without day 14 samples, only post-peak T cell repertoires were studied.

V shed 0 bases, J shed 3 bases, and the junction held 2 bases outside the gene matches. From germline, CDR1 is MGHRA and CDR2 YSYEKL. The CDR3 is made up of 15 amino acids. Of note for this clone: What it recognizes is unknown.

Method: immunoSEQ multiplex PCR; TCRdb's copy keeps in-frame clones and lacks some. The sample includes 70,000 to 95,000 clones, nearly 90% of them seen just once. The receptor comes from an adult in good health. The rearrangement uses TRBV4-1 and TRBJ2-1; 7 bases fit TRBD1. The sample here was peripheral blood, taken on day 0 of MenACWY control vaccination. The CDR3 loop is CASSQDGQVYNEQFF. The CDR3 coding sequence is TGCGCCAGCAGCCAAGATGGACAGGTCTACAATGAGCAGTTCTTC.